This TCR beta chain was retrieved from a study of cytomegalovirus exposure and HLA in healthy donors. Findings and caveats of the study: Per a prior analysis, the majority of TCR beta V segments were productive roughly 87% or roughly 30% of the time. Later genetic work tied a missense DCLRE1C variant to beta-chain V and J trimming.

PCR amplification relied on 60 Vbeta primers (plus 13 Jbeta primers). The data were produced by immunoSEQ multiplex PCR, yet TCRdb's version contains in-frame clones alone and is incomplete. The repertoire holds about 140,000 clones, with more than 75% as singletons. Remarks on this clone: As yet, its antigen is unknown.

This CDR3 contains 22 residues. V gave up 6 bases and J gave up 1 base; unmatched junction bases: 25. Per germline, CDR1 LGHNT and CDR2 FRNRAP. The TCR originated in a man aged 50 to 59 in good health and CMV-seronegative. Sequencing input: PBMCs. This chain joins TRBV12-5 and TRBJ2-7; 12 nucleotides match TRBD2. CDR3 nucleotide sequence: TGTGCTAGTGGCGGTACCCTGACTAGCGGGGGCTTTGGAAGGCGGATTTCCTACGAGCAGTACTTC. Amino acid sequence: CASGGTLTSGGFGRRISYEQYF.